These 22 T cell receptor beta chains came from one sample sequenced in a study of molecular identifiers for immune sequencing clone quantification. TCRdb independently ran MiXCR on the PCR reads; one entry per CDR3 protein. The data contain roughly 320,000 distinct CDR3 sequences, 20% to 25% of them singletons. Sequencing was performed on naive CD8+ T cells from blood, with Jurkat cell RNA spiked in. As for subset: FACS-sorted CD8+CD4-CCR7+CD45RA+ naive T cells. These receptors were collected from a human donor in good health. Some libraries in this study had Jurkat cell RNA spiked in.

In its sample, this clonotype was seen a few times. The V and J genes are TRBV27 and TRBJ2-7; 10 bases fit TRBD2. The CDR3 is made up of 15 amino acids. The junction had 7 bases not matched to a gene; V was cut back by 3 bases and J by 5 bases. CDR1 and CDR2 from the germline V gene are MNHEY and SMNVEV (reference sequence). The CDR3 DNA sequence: TGTGCCAGCAGTTTCGCTAGCGGGAGTGATCACGAGCAGTACTTC. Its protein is CASSFASGSDHEQYF.

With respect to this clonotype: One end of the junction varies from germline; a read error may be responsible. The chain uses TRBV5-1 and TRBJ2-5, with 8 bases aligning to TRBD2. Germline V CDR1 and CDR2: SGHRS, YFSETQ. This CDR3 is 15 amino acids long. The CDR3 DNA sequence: TGCGCCAGCCGCTTTGCGGGGGGCGGGCAAGAGACCCAGTACTTC. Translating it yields CASRFAGGGQETQYF. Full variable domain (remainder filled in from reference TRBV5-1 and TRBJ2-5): KAGVTQTPRYLIKTRGQQVTLSCSPISGHRSVSWYQQTPGQGLQFLFEYFSETQRNKGNFPGRFSGRQFSNSRSEMNVSTLELGDSALYLCASRFAGGGQETQYFGPGTRLLVL.

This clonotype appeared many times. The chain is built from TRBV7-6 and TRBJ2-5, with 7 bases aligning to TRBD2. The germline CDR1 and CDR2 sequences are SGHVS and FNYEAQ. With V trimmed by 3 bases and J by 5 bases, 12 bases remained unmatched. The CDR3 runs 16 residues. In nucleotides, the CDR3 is TGTGCCAGCAGCTTCCAAGCGGGACCTATACGGGAGACCCAGTACTTC. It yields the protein CASSFQAGPIRETQYF.

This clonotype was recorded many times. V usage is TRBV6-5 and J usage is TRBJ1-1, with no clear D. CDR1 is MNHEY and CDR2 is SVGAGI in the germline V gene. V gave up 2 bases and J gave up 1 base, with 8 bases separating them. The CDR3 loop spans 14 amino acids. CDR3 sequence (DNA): TGTGCCAGCAGTTACGAGGGAGCGAACACTGAAGCTTTCTTT. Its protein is CASSYEGANTEAFF.

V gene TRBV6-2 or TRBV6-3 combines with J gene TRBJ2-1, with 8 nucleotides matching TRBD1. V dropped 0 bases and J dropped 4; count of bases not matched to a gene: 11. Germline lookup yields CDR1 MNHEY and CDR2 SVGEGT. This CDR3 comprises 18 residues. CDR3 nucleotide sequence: TGTGCCAGCAGTTACTCGACCCAGGGGGCCTCACTTTACAATGAGCAGTTCTTC. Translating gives CASSYSTQGASLYNEQFF.

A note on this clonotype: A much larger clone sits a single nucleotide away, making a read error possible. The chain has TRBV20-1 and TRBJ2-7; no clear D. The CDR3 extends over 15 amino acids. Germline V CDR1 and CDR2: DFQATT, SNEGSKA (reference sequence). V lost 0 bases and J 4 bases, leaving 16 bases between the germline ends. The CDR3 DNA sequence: TGCAGTGCTAGAGACATCGTGGGTTCCGGGTACGAGCAGTACTTC. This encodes CSARDIVGSGYEQYF.

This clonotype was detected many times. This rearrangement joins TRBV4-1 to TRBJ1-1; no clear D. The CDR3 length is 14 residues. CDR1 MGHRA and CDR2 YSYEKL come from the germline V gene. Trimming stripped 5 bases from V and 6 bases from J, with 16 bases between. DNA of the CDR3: TGCGCCAGCAGCACTCGCGGAGGGTGGGCTGAAGCTTTCTTT. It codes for CASSTRGGWAEAFF.

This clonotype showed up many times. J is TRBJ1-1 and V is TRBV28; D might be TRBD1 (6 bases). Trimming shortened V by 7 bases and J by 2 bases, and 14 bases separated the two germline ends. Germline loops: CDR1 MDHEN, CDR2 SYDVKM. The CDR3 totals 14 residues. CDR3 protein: CASKFRGINTEAFF. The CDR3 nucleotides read TGTGCCAGCAAATTTAGGGGGATTAACACTGAAGCTTTCTTT.

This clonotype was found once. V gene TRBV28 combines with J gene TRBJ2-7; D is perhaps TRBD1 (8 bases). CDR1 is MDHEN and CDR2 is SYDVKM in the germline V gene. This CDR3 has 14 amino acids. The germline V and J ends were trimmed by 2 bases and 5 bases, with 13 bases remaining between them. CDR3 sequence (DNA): TGTGCCAGCAGTTTACGACAGGGGAGGGACGAGCAGTACTTC. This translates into CASSLRQGRDEQYF.

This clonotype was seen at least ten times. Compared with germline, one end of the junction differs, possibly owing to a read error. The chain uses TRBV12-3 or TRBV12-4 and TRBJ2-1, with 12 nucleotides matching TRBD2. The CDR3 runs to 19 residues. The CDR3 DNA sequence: TGTGCCAGCAGTATAGCGCCCGGGACTAGCGGGCCGAGAAACAATGAGCAGTTCTTC. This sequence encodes CASSIAPGTSGPRNNEQFF.

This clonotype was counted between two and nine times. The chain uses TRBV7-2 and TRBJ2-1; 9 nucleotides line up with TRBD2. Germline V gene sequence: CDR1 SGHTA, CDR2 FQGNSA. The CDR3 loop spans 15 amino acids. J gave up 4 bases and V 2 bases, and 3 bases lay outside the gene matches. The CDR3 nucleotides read TGTGCCAGCAGCTTACCTACTAGCGGGTACAATGAGCAGTTCTTC. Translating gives CASSLPTSGYNEQFF.

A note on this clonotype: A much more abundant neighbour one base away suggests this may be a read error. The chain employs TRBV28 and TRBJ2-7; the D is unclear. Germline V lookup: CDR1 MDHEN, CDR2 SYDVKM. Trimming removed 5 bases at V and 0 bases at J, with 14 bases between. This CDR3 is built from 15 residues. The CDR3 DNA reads TGTGCCAGCAGTCCCTACAGTGGCCCCTCCTACGAGCAGTACTTC. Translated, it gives CASSPYSGPSYEQYF.

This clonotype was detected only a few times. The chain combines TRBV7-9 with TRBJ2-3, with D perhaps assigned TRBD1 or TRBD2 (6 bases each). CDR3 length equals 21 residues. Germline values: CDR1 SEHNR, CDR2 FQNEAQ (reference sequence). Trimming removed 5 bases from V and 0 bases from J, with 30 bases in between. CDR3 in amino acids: CASSPPFLGASAKKSTDTQYF. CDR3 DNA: TGTGCCAGCAGCCCCCCTTTCCTGGGGGCTAGCGCTAAGAAGAGCACAGATACGCAGTATTTT.

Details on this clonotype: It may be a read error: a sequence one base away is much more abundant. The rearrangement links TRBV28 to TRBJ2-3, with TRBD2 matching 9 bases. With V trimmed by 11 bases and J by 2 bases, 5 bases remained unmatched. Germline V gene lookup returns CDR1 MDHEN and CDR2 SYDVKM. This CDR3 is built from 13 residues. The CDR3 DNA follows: TGTGCCGGCGGGGGGGACCCCACAGATACGCAGTATTTT. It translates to CAGGGDPTDTQYF.

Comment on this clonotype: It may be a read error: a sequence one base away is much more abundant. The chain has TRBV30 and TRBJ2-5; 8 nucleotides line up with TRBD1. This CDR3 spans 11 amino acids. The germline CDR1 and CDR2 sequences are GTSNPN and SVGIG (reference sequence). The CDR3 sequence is CAWGQGETQHF. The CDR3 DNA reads TGTGCCTGGGGACAGGGAGAGACCCAGCACTTC.

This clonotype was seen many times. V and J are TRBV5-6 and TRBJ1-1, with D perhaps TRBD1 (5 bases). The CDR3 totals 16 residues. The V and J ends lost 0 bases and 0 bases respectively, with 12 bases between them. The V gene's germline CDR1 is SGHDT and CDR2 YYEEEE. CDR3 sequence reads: CASSLGGAGLNTEAFF. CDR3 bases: TGTGCCAGCAGCTTGGGTGGCGCAGGGTTGAACACTGAAGCTTTCTTT.

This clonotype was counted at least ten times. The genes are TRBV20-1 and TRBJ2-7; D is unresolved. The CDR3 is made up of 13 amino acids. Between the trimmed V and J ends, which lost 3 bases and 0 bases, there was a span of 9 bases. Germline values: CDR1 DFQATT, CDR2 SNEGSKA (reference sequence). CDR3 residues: CSARWADSYEQYF. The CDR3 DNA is TGCAGTGCTAGGTGGGCAGACTCCTACGAGCAGTACTTC.

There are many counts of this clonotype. CDR3 loop: CASNQVGQFDTEAFF. The CDR3 bases are TGTGCCAGCAACCAAGTAGGACAGTTTGACACTGAAGCTTTCTTT. This chain connects TRBV11-2 to TRBJ1-1; tentative D call: TRBD1 (6 bases). The CDR3 extends over 15 amino acids. CDR1 is SGHAT and CDR2 is FQNNGV in the germline V gene. The V gene lost 7 bases and the J gene lost 3 bases, with 18 bases spanning the gap.

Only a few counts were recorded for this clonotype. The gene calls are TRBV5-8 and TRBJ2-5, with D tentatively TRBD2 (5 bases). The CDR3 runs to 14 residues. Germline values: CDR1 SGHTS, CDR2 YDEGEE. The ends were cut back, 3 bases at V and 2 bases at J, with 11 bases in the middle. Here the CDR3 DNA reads TGTGCCAGCAGCTCAGCGGTGAAACAAGAGACCCAGTACTTC. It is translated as CASSSAVKQETQYF.

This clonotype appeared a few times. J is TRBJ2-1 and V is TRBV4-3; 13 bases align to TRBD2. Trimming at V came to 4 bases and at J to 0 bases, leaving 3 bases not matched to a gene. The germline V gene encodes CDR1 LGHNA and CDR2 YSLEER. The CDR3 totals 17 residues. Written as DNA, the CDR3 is TGCGCCAGCAGCCCGAGGACTAGCGGGAGCTCCTACAATGAGCAGTTCTTC. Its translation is CASSPRTSGSSYNEQFF.

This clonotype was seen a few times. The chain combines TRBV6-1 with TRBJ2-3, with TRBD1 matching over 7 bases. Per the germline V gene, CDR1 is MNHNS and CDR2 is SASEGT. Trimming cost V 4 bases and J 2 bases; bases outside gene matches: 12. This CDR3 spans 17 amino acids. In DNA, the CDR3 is TGTGCCAGCAGTGTTATGGCGACAGGGATATACACAGATACGCAGTATTTT. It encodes CASSVMATGIYTDTQYF.

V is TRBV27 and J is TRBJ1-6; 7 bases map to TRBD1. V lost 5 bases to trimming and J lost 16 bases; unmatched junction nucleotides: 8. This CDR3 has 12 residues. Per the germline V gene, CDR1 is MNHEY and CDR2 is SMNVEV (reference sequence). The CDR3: CASSPTGEPLHF. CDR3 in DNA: TGTGCCAGCAGTCCTACAGGGGAACCTCTCCACTTT.